This T cell receptor beta chain was profiled in a study of Ad26.COV2.S vaccination and SARS-CoV-2 variants. Study-level points and caveats: It was reported that spike-specific CD8+ and CD4+ T cell responses were substantially broad after vaccination. Comparable non-spike TCR breadth was observed in vaccine and placebo recipients.

Notes on this clone: Its antigen is not identified.

Stated treatment: 19 received Ad26.COV2.S at low or high dose, single or two shots; 5 received placebo; per-sample allocation not given. Samples analyzed were those drawn on day 63 after the first vaccine or placebo injection. A Boston adult aged 18-55 years was the donor. The germline V gene encodes CDR1 LNHDA and CDR2 SQIVND (reference sequence). V was trimmed by 3 bases and J by 1 base, leaving 10 bases between them. The CDR3 is 15 residues long. Using immunoSEQ multiplex PCR, the repertoire was profiled, and TCRdb retains in-frame clones only, with some absent. Of around 250,000 clones detected, around 88% appear once; the ten largest clones hold approximately 3%.

The sample here was peripheral blood, taken in a trial of Ad26.COV2.S vaccine versus placebo. The TCR originated in a person between 18 and 60 years old who received the Ad26.COV2.S COVID-19 vaccine or a placebo. The chain joins TRBV19 to TRBJ1-5; D perhaps matches TRBD1 (6 bases). In DNA, the CDR3 is TGTGCCAGTAGTATTGGGGGCACGAGCAATCAGCCCCAGCATTTT. Translated, it gives CASSIGGTSNQPQHF.